This T cell receptor beta chain was identified in a study of blood T cells in healthy people across ages. The wider study: For every two T cells, template switching captured about one barcoded beta molecule.

Notes on this clonotype: Antigen specificity is unknown.

General observations from the study: Higher diversity, along with more naive CD4+ cells, distinguished long-lived donors from aged donors.

The use of a sample-barcoded 5' primer and a J-beta primer mix characterized a second PCR of roughly 6 to 11 cycles. TCRdb redid the calling of the 5' RACE reads with MiXCR, one entry per CDR3 protein. The table lists over a million distinct CDR3 sequences, about 45% of them singletons. The clonotype was recovered from a woman under 30 in good health. What was sequenced was blood.

The CDR3 spells CASSSSGVTSTDTQYF. As DNA, the CDR3 is TGTGCCAGCAGTTCCAGCGGGGTAACTAGCACAGATACGCAGTATTTT. The gene calls are TRBV27 and TRBJ2-3; 7 bases fit TRBD2. J gave up 0 bases and V 4 bases, and 7 bases lay outside the gene matches. Per the germline V gene, CDR1 is MNHEY and CDR2 is SMNVEV (reference sequence). The CDR3 spans 16 residues.